These 17 T cell receptor beta chains originate from one sample sequenced in a study of Graves' ophthalmopathy and Graves' hyperthyroidism. Researchers took RNA transcripts and amplified TCR beta CDR3 regions from them. HTBI primers primed a first-round RT-PCR, and a second-round multiplex PCR followed. One entry per CDR3 protein, called by TCRdb with MiXCR from the multiplex PCR reads. The table lists hundreds of thousands of distinct CDR3 sequences, around 21% of them singletons. What was sequenced was peripheral blood. These receptors were collected from a woman aged 18-29 years with stable Graves' hyperthyroidism.

This clonotype occurred many times. CDR3 sequence: CASSFGIYYEQYF. In nucleotides, the CDR3 is TGTGCCAGCAGTTTCGGGATTTACTACGAGCAGTACTTC. The chain links TRBV6-5 to TRBJ2-7; D perhaps matches TRBD2 (5 bases). CDR1 and CDR2 from the germline V gene are MNHEY and SVGAGI. V was pared by 4 bases and J by 3 bases, with 10 bases between. The CDR3 totals 13 residues.

In this sample, this clonotype turned up many times. This sequence joins TRBV11-1 and TRBJ2-7; D is unresolved. The V end lost 5 bases, the J end lost 1 base, and 6 bases lay between the germline ends. Germline V gene lookup returns CDR1 SGHAT and CDR2 FQDESV (reference sequence). The CDR3 has 12 amino acids. The CDR3, as DNA: TGTGCCAGCAGCCATGTGTCCTACGAGCAGTACTTC. It translates to CASSHVSYEQYF.

A note on this clonotype: This may arise from a read error, as a much more abundant clone is one base away. The rearrangement links TRBV6-1 to TRBJ1-3; 8 positions agree with TRBD1. CDR1 and CDR2 (germline): MNHNS, SASEGT. The CDR3 sequence is 14 residues long. V was pared by 6 bases and J by 3 bases, with 4 bases of the junction left unmatched. The CDR3 nucleotides are TGTGCCAGCAGCCCGGGACAGGTTGGAAACACCATATATTTT. It codes for CASSPGQVGNTIYF.

This clonotype was picked up many times. V and J are TRBV7-2 and TRBJ1-3; the D gene is possibly TRBD1 (5 bases). Germline V CDR1 and CDR2: SGHTA, FQGNSA. Trimming shortened V by 2 bases and J by 4 bases, and 18 bases separated the two germline ends. The CDR3 length is 17 residues. CDR3 sequence: CASSLPLAGQRGNTIYF. The CDR3 region has the DNA TGTGCCAGCAGCTTACCCTTGGCGGGGCAGCGGGGAAACACCATATATTTT.

There are many counts of this clonotype. This chain connects TRBV11-2 to TRBJ2-7; TRBD1 agrees at 7 bases. The CDR3 runs to 14 residues. In germline, CDR1 is SGHAT, CDR2 FQNNGV. With V trimmed by 5 bases and J by 0 bases, 4 bases remained unmatched. The chain's CDR3 is CASSLDRDSYEQYF. The CDR3 DNA reads as TGTGCCAGCAGCCTCGACAGGGACTCCTACGAGCAGTACTTC.

Many counts were recorded for this clonotype. J is TRBJ2-2 and V is TRBV11-2; D not resolved. The CDR3 contains 16 residues. Trimming shortened V by 3 bases and J by 0 bases, and 11 bases separated the two germline ends. The V gene's germline CDR1 is SGHAT and CDR2 FQNNGV. CDR3 sequence reads: CASSFTVAANTGELFF. The CDR3 DNA is TGTGCCAGCAGCTTTACGGTGGCTGCGAACACCGGGGAGCTGTTTTTT.

A remark on this clonotype: Just one base apart from a much larger clone, this may be a read error. V and J are TRBV13 and TRBJ2-7, with 7 bases aligning to TRBD2. The trim removed 6 bases at V and 5 bases at J, leaving 16 bases unmatched. The CDR3 contains 16 residues. Germline-derived CDR1 and CDR2 are PRHDT and FYEKMQ (reference sequence). CDR3 region: CASSSITGREFHEQYF. Here the CDR3 DNA reads TGTGCCAGCAGTTCTATTACGGGGCGGGAGTTCCACGAGCAGTACTTC.

The sample holds a few counts of this clonotype. A much larger clone differs from this one at a single base, so this may be a read error. The V call is TRBV3-1, the J call TRBJ1-1; 8 bases agree with TRBD1. CDR1 is LGHDT and CDR2 is YNNKEL in the germline V gene (reference sequence). The CDR3 has 12 amino acids. CDR3 nucleotide sequence: TGTGCCAACAGCCGGGGGGACAGGCAAGCTTTCTTT. This encodes CANSRGDRQAFF.

This clonotype was recorded at least ten times. The chain links TRBV7-2 to TRBJ1-5; D is unresolved. This CDR3 is 12 amino acids long. With 5 bases removed from V and 3 bases from J, the gap between germline ends came to 5 bases. The germline CDR1 and CDR2 sequences are SGHTA and FQGNSA. This chain's CDR3 is CASSPTNQPQHF. The DNA for the CDR3 is TGTGCCAGCAGCCCCACCAATCAGCCCCAGCATTTT.

This clonotype was found many times. The CDR3 DNA is TGTGCCAGCAGTTTCCCTTCGGGTTCATTGAACTATGGCTACACCTTC. Translating it yields CASSFPSGSLNYGYTF. The rearrangement links TRBV12-3 or TRBV12-4 to TRBJ1-2; the D is unclear. CDR3 length: 16 amino acids. Between the trimmed V and J ends, which lost 3 bases and 2 bases, there was a span of 16 bases.

V gene TRBV24-1 combines with J gene TRBJ1-2; D perhaps matches TRBD1 (6 bases). The V gene lost 2 bases and the J gene lost 8 bases, with 11 bases spanning the gap. Germline values: CDR1 KGHDR, CDR2 SFDVKD. This CDR3 is 13 amino acids long. CDR3 loop: CATSDSDSGGYTF. The DNA of the CDR3 is TGTGCCACCAGTGATTCGGACAGCGGCGGCTACACCTTC.

This chain connects TRBV19 to TRBJ2-7; a weak D match, TRBD1 (6 bases). This CDR3 comprises 15 residues. Trimming removed 3 bases at V and 0 bases at J, with 12 bases between. The germline V gene encodes CDR1 LNHDA and CDR2 SQIVND (reference sequence). The CDR3 DNA follows: TGTGCCAGTAGTATCTCCGGGACATCCTCCTACGAGCAGTACTTC. Protein product: CASSISGTSSYEQYF.

This chain joins TRBV20-1 and TRBJ2-5, with D possibly matching TRBD1 (5 bases). The CDR3 is 15 residues long. Germline V gene data show CDR1 as DFQATT and CDR2 as SNEGSKA (reference sequence). With 3 bases removed from V and 2 bases from J, the gap between germline ends came to 16 bases. The CDR3 is CSARGHGDWQETQYF. The DNA of the CDR3 is TGCAGTGCTAGGGGGCACGGAGACTGGCAAGAGACCCAGTACTTC.

This clonotype was counted at least ten times. This chain joins TRBV12-3 or TRBV12-4 and TRBJ2-7, with D possibly called TRBD1 or TRBD2 (5 bases each). The CDR3 is made up of 15 amino acids. Trimming took 6 bases from V and 1 from J, leaving 16 bases between them. As DNA, the CDR3 is TGTGCCAGCAGCCGAGGGGACGGAGGATCCTACGAGCAGTACTTC. The encoded protein is CASSRGDGGSYEQYF.

The chain joins TRBV6-2 or TRBV6-3 to TRBJ2-7; either TRBD1 or TRBD2 may supply D (5 bases each). Trimming cost V 7 bases and J 6 bases, with 19 bases left between them. This CDR3 has 14 amino acids. The germline CDR1 and CDR2 sequences are MNHEY and SVGEGT. CDR3 sequence reads: CASTPGREAIEQYF. The CDR3 DNA follows: TGTGCCAGCACCCCGGGACGCGAGGCGATCGAGCAGTACTTC.

This clonotype was picked up many times. The chain joins TRBV10-3 to TRBJ2-7; 10 nucleotides line up with TRBD2. The CDR3 covers 20 residues. J lost 0 bases, V lost 6 bases, and 20 bases had no gene match. The germline V gene encodes CDR1 ENHRY and CDR2 SYGVKD. CDR3 protein: CAISRYEGSQKREGSYEQYF. DNA for the CDR3: TGTGCCATCAGCCGGTATGAGGGATCGCAGAAGCGGGAGGGCTCCTACGAGCAGTACTTC.

The DNA for the CDR3 is TGTGCCAGCAGTTCAGGACCCACTGAAGCTTTCTTT. Encoded protein: CASSSGPTEAFF. The chain employs TRBV6-2 or TRBV6-3 and TRBJ1-1; D is unresolved. The CDR3 covers 12 residues. Germline CDR1 and CDR2: MNHEY and SVGEGT. With 4 bases removed from V and 4 bases from J, the gap between germline ends came to 7 bases.